This TCR beta chain was recorded in a study of blood T cell repertoires in COVID-19. Germline CDR1 is SGHKS and CDR2 is YYEKEE (reference sequence). V gave up 2 bases and J gave up 0 bases, with 8 bases separating them. The CDR3 runs to 15 residues. In the original workflow: Reference gene primer amplification gave estimated nucleated cell counts. Produced via immunoSEQ multiplex PCR; TCRdb's table is partial and in-frame only. The DNA was the basis for D and trimming; V, J and clone size are from that table. The sample gives 180,000 or so clones, 70% to 80% of which show up once; around 8.9% is in the top ten.

Input material: peripheral blood. The clonotype originates from a woman in her fifties or sixties with active or convalescent COVID-19. The V call is TRBV5-5, the J call TRBJ2-2; no reliable D call. Here the CDR3 reads CASSFLASNTGELFF. The CDR3, as DNA: TGTGCCAGCAGCTTTTTAGCTTCGAACACCGGGGAGCTGTTTTTT.